One T cell receptor beta chain is described in this entry. Profiling relied on immunoSEQ multiplex PCR, and the TCRdb table lists in-frame clones only, not all of them. The repertoire consists of fewer than 350,000 clones, with roughly 85% occurring once and the leading ten covering roughly 6.2%. The CDR3 consists of 13 residues. Germline-derived CDR1 and CDR2 are MNHEY and SVGAGI. The J segment lost 9 bases and the V segment lost 6 bases, leaving 5 bases of the junction unmatched. These data are taken from a study of blood T cell repertoires in COVID-19. Self-reported history from a screening survey and questionnaire set each donor's cohort. Two negative PCRs, clearance, or symptom resolution characterized the recovered Cohort 3 donors.

The TCR was taken from a woman aged 40 to 50 who had recovered from COVID-19. The sample was PBMCs or T cells enriched from blood (not recorded which). The V gene is TRBV6-5, the J gene TRBJ1-3; the match to TRBD1 covers 10 bases. This CDR3 is CASRSGQGFTIYF. The DNA for the CDR3 is TGTGCCAGCAGATCGGGACAGGGGTTCACCATATATTTT.